A selection of T cell receptor beta chains follows, all from one sample in a study of blood T cells in healthy people across ages. In TCRdb, the 5' RACE reads were re-called with MiXCR into one record per CDR3 protein. The sample has about 1 million distinct CDR3 sequences; more than 40% are singletons. Sequencing was done on a sample of blood. These receptors originate from a woman in her sixties in good health. CDR3s include the opening cysteine and the closing phenylalanine or tryptophan. The D gene is left open where the match is weak. For some rows the clone size is stated as once, few or many, or as a class when expanded; others skip it.

d_call	v_call	clone_size	j_call	cdr3_aa	cdr3_nt
.	TRBV29-1	.	TRBJ2-1	CSVEAGERRNEQFF	TGCAGCGTTGAAGCGGGAGAGCGACGCAATGAGCAGTTCTTC
TRBD2	TRBV14	.	TRBJ2-7	CASSRKTSGLPYEQYF	TGTGCCAGCAGCCGAAAGACTAGCGGACTTCCCTACGAGCAGTACTTC
.	TRBV9	.	TRBJ2-3	CASSPRVPGSTDTQYF	TGTGCCAGCAGCCCACGTGTCCCCGGGAGCACAGATACGCAGTATTTT
TRBD2	TRBV6-5	few	TRBJ2-1	CASTHVLAGGRREFF	TGTGCCAGCACCCACGTATTAGCGGGAGGGAGACGGGAGTTCTTC
TRBD1	TRBV9	.	TRBJ2-5	CASSVDGTGSKETQYF	TGTGCCAGCAGCGTAGATGGGACAGGGTCAAAAGAGACCCAGTACTTC
TRBD1	TRBV7-2	few	TRBJ2-5	CASSFIQGAETQYF	TGTGCCAGCAGCTTCATACAGGGGGCAGAGACCCAGTACTTC
.	TRBV3-1	few	TRBJ2-7	CASSQAGGPYEQYF	TGTGCCAGCAGCCAAGCTGGAGGTCCCTACGAGCAGTACTTC
.	TRBV29-1	few	TRBJ2-3	CSVVSLGASAFTDTQYF	TGCAGCGTCGTGTCGTTGGGAGCTAGCGCCTTCACAGATACGCAGTATTTT
.	TRBV20-1	.	TRBJ2-5	CSAMLTAGWTQYF	TGCAGTGCTATGTTAACAGCAGGTTGGACCCAGTACTTC
TRBD2	TRBV6-5	.	TRBJ2-1	CASSYSGLAGATHLTDEQFF	TGTGCCAGCAGTTACTCGGGACTAGCGGGTGCGACCCACCTGACGGATGAGCAGTTCTTC
.	TRBV20-1	.	TRBJ2-1	CSPSEYNEQFF	TGCAGTCCCTCAGAATACAATGAGCAGTTCTTC
TRBD2	TRBV12-3/TRBV12-4	few	TRBJ2-7	CASSRGVGRPYF	TGTGCCAGCAGCCGGGGGGTGGGGAGGCCGTACTTC
TRBD1	TRBV5-4	.	TRBJ1-2	CASSSDRPHYGYTF	TGTGCCAGCAGCTCGGACAGGCCCCACTATGGCTACACCTTC
TRBD2	TRBV7-2	once	TRBJ2-3	CASSLVGSTRRESKDTQYF	TGTGCCAGCAGCTTAGTCGGGTCGACTCGGCGGGAGAGTAAAGATACGCAGTATTTT
.	TRBV12-3/TRBV12-4	.	TRBJ1-4	CASSSISGNEKLFF	TGTGCCAGCAGTTCGATATCAGGGAATGAAAAACTGTTTTTT
.	TRBV19	.	TRBJ2-1	CASRAPASGGEQFF	TGTGCCAGTAGAGCTCCCGCTTCGGGGGGCGAACAGTTCTTC
TRBD2	TRBV5-1	.	TRBJ2-7	CASSTNGGDNEQYF	TGCGCCAGCAGCACAAACGGGGGGGACAACGAGCAGTACTTC
.	TRBV6-6	.	TRBJ2-1	CASSQGWVGVMNEQFF	TGTGCCAGCAGTCAGGGGTGGGTGGGTGTAATGAATGAGCAGTTCTTC
TRBD2	TRBV12-3/TRBV12-4	few	TRBJ2-1	CASSLAILAGGPNEQFF	TGTGCCAGCAGTTTAGCCATACTAGCGGGAGGACCTAATGAGCAGTTCTTC
TRBD2	TRBV7-9	once	TRBJ2-7	CASSPLARVSYEQYF	TGTGCCAGCAGCCCACTAGCGAGAGTATCCTACGAGCAGTACTTC
.	TRBV6-5	.	TRBJ2-1	CASSYKAGVNEQFF	TGTGCCAGCAGTTACAAGGCAGGGGTTAATGAGCAGTTCTTC
.	TRBV28	.	TRBJ2-7	CASTSFAYEQYF	TGTGCCAGCACCTCGTTCGCCTACGAGCAGTACTTC
.	TRBV27	many	TRBJ2-1	CASSPDRPAGNEQFF	TGTGCCAGCAGTCCCGACAGGCCGGCGGGGAATGAGCAGTTCTTC
TRBD1	TRBV20-1	.	TRBJ2-5	CSARGVSGTGQYF	TGCAGTGCTAGAGGGGTCTCCGGGACAGGGCAGTACTTC
.	TRBV5-1	.	TRBJ2-3	CASSLDLLNTQYF	TGCGCCAGCAGCTTGGATCTTTTGAATACGCAGTATTTT
.	TRBV6-2/TRBV6-3	.	TRBJ2-7	CASSGLRGREQYF	TGTGCCAGCAGTGGACTGAGGGGCCGGGAGCAGTACTTC
.	TRBV5-5	.	TRBJ2-3	CASSPEEITDTQYF	TGTGCCAGCAGCCCCGAGGAGATCACAGATACGCAGTATTTT
TRBD2	TRBV2	many	TRBJ2-7	CASSGLAGSYEQYF	TGCGCCAGCAGTGGACTAGCGGGGTCCTACGAGCAGTACTTC
.	TRBV27	few	TRBJ2-3	CASSLGDDTDTQYF	TGTGCCAGCAGTTTAGGGGACGACACAGATACGCAGTATTTT
TRBD1	TRBV6-6	.	TRBJ2-4	CASSSRQGDLAKNIQYF	TGTGCCAGCAGTTCTCGACAGGGTGATTTAGCCAAAAACATTCAGTACTTC
.	TRBV4-1	.	TRBJ2-1	CVSTKGPSSYNEQFF	TGCGTCAGCACGAAGGGGCCGAGCTCCTACAATGAGCAGTTCTTC
.	TRBV2	.	TRBJ1-2	CASRQNSYGHTF	TGTGCCAGCAGGCAGAACTCGTATGGCCACACCTTC
TRBD1	TRBV5-6	.	TRBJ2-2	CASSLARQGPDTGELFF	TGTGCCAGCAGCTTGGCACGACAGGGCCCCGACACCGGGGAGCTGTTTTTT
.	TRBV24-1	.	TRBJ2-5	CATRGEGADEETQYF	TGTGCCACCAGGGGGGAAGGGGCGGACGAAGAGACCCAGTACTTC
.	TRBV4-3	.	TRBJ2-7	CASSQEPLAAYEQYF	TGCGCCAGCAGCCAAGAACCCCTCGCCGCCTACGAGCAGTACTTC
.	TRBV20-1	.	TRBJ2-1	CSAGPYYLNEQFF	TGCAGTGCTGGCCCGTATTACTTGAATGAGCAGTTCTTC
.	TRBV2	once	TRBJ2-3	CATYFTDTQYF	TGTGCCACCTATTTCACAGATACGCAGTATTTT
.	TRBV20-1	.	TRBJ2-3	CSARDLRFTDTQYF	TGCAGTGCTAGAGATCTTCGGTTTACAGATACGCAGTATTTT
.	TRBV5-1	.	TRBJ2-7	CASSSEGSGYEQYF	TGCGCCAGCAGCTCGGAGGGCTCGGGCTACGAGCAGTACTTC
TRBD2	TRBV27	.	TRBJ2-1	CASSLVAGGYRNEQFF	TGTGCCAGCAGTTTGGTAGCGGGAGGGTATAGAAATGAGCAGTTCTTC
.	TRBV27	.	TRBJ2-7	CASSLGSNLPTQQYF	TGTGCCAGCAGTTTAGGGTCCAACCTACCTACGCAGCAGTACTTC
TRBD2	TRBV2	.	TRBJ2-2	CASNDEAGANTGELFF	TGTGCCAGCAATGACGAAGCGGGAGCGAACACCGGGGAGCTGTTTTTT
TRBD2	TRBV24-1	.	TRBJ2-1	CATSDEASGTFNNEQFF	TGTGCCACCAGTGATGAGGCTAGCGGGACCTTTAACAATGAGCAGTTCTTC
.	TRBV12-3/TRBV12-4	.	TRBJ1-2	CASTVTNTYGYTF	TGTGCCAGCACCGTCACAAATACCTATGGCTACACCTTC
.	TRBV29-1	.	TRBJ2-7	CSVEVGGGGVYEQYF	TGCAGCGTTGAAGTGGGGGGCGGAGGGGTGTACGAGCAGTACTTC
.	TRBV9	.	TRBJ2-7	CASSVGAGSSSYEQYF	TGTGCCAGCAGCGTAGGGGCAGGATCCAGCTCCTACGAGCAGTACTTC
TRBD1	TRBV12-3/TRBV12-4	.	TRBJ2-7	CASSPDRGSSYEQYF	TGTGCCAGCAGCCCGGACAGGGGGTCCTCCTACGAGCAGTACTTC
.	TRBV27	few	TRBJ2-7	CASRRPDGSSYEQYF	TGTGCCAGCCGTAGACCAGACGGAAGCTCCTACGAGCAGTACTTC
.	TRBV29-1	few	TRBJ2-1	CSAPARKTANEQFF	TGCAGCGCCCCCGCGAGGAAAACAGCGAATGAGCAGTTCTTC
.	TRBV10-3	few	TRBJ2-1	CAISERVGGSYNEQFF	TGTGCCATCAGTGAACGAGTGGGGGGCTCCTACAATGAGCAGTTCTTC
.	TRBV20-1	.	TRBJ1-4	CSTSRDGLNEKLFF	TGCAGTACATCTCGGGACGGGCTGAATGAAAAACTGTTTTTT
TRBD1	TRBV6-5	.	TRBJ2-5	CASTSGTGEMETQYF	TGTGCCAGCACCTCCGGGACAGGTGAAATGGAGACCCAGTACTTC
.	TRBV4-1	.	TRBJ2-7	CASSQVSGLEQYF	TGCGCCAGCAGCCAAGTATCTGGGCTCGAGCAGTACTTC
TRBD2	TRBV10-3	once	TRBJ2-3	CANGLESTDTQYF	TGTGCCAACGGACTAGAGAGCACAGATACGCAGTATTTT
.	TRBV6-5	once	TRBJ2-1	CASSYSASREQFF	TGTGCCAGCAGTTACTCGGCTAGCAGAGAGCAGTTCTTC
TRBD2	TRBV5-1	.	TRBJ2-3	CASSLDLSSGRDTQYF	TGCGCCAGCAGCTTGGATTTGTCTAGCGGGAGGGATACGCAGTATTTT
.	TRBV9	few	TRBJ2-5	CASSVEGQIETQYF	TGTGCCAGCAGCGTAGAGGGTCAGATTGAGACCCAGTACTTC
TRBD2	TRBV7-9	few	TRBJ2-1	CASSKGLAGGKVKQFF	TGTGCCAGCAGCAAGGGACTAGCGGGAGGAAAAGTTAAGCAGTTCTTC
.	TRBV12-5	.	TRBJ1-1	CASGQGGNPEAFF	TGTGCTAGTGGACAGGGCGGGAACCCTGAAGCTTTCTTT